These T cell receptor beta chains were read from a single sample in a study of technical replicates of blood from several donors. TCRdb's copy holds only in-frame clones and misses some; the assay was immunoSEQ multiplex PCR. Of some 80,000 clones in the sample, roughly 94% were seen once. The sample comprised T cells isolated from PBMCs. These receptors came from a human donor in good health. Both conserved end residues are part of each CDR3. Each record gives: D gene, J gene, V gene, clone size, CDR3 protein, CDR3 DNA. D genes are given only for firm matches. The listing skips clone size in some rows; elsewhere it reads once, few, many or a size class.

d_gene: .
j_gene: TRBJ2-1
v_gene: TRBV5-6
abundance: .
CDR3aa: CASSPPAAVNNEQFF
CDR3nt: TGTGCCAGCAGCCCCCCCGCGGCCGTGAACAATGAGCAGTTCTTC

d_gene: TRBD2
j_gene: TRBJ2-1
v_gene: TRBV7-9
abundance: .
CDR3aa: CASSVRLAGGYNEQFF
CDR3nt: TGTGCCAGCAGCGTTAGGTTAGCGGGTGGGTACAATGAGCAGTTCTTC

d_gene: TRBD2
j_gene: TRBJ2-1
v_gene: TRBV11-2
abundance: .
CDR3aa: CASSFIAGSYNEQFF
CDR3nt: TGTGCCAGCAGCTTCATAGCGGGCTCCTACAATGAGCAGTTCTTC

d_gene: .
j_gene: TRBJ1-2
v_gene: TRBV5-6
abundance: .
CDR3aa: CASSVSQGSRGYTF
CDR3nt: TGTGCCAGCAGCGTTTCACAGGGATCTCGTGGCTACACCTTC

d_gene: .
j_gene: TRBJ2-7
v_gene: TRBV28
abundance: .
CDR3aa: CASSLLSEQYF
CDR3nt: TGTGCCAGCAGCCTCCTTTCCGAGCAGTACTTC

d_gene: TRBD1
j_gene: TRBJ2-1
v_gene: TRBV14
abundance: .
CDR3aa: CASRGQGYNEQFF
CDR3nt: TGTGCCAGCCGCGGACAGGGCTACAATGAGCAGTTCTTC

d_gene: .
j_gene: TRBJ2-1
v_gene: TRBV10-3
abundance: .
CDR3aa: CAIIIAEKNNEQFF
CDR3nt: TGTGCCATCATTATAGCGGAGAAGAACAATGAGCAGTTCTTC

d_gene: .
j_gene: TRBJ2-1
v_gene: TRBV7-8
abundance: .
CDR3aa: CASSLALSVSSYNEQFF
CDR3nt: TGTGCCAGCAGCTTAGCGCTAAGTGTTAGCTCCTACAATGAGCAGTTCTTC

d_gene: .
j_gene: TRBJ2-2
v_gene: TRBV7-2
abundance: .
CDR3aa: CASSLELYRLADTGELFF
CDR3nt: TGTGCCAGCAGCTTAGAGCTTTATCGGCTAGCAGACACCGGGGAGCTGTTTTTT

d_gene: .
j_gene: TRBJ2-1
v_gene: TRBV11-3
abundance: .
CDR3aa: CASTSKGPYNEQFF
CDR3nt: TGTGCCAGCACCAGTAAGGGGCCTTACAATGAGCAGTTCTTC

d_gene: .
j_gene: TRBJ1-1
v_gene: TRBV29-1
abundance: .
CDR3aa: CSVGQRMNTEAFF
CDR3nt: TGCAGCGTTGGGCAGCGCATGAACACTGAAGCTTTCTTT

d_gene: TRBD2
j_gene: TRBJ2-3
v_gene: TRBV27
abundance: .
CDR3aa: CASRFGGREDTQYF
CDR3nt: TGTGCCAGCAGGTTTGGCGGGAGGGAAGATACGCAGTATTTT

d_gene: TRBD2
j_gene: TRBJ2-5
v_gene: TRBV5-6
abundance: once
CDR3aa: CASSLGLGLAGQETQYF
CDR3nt: TGTGCCAGCAGTTTGGGGCTCGGACTAGCGGGGCAAGAGACCCAGTACTTC

d_gene: .
j_gene: TRBJ1-5
v_gene: TRBV5-1
abundance: .
CDR3aa: CASSLEQNQPQHF
CDR3nt: TGCGCCAGCAGCTTGGAACAGAATCAGCCCCAGCATTTT

d_gene: .
j_gene: TRBJ2-3
v_gene: TRBV7-8
abundance: .
CDR3aa: CASSLGAADTQYF
CDR3nt: TGTGCCAGCAGCTTGGGGGCCGCAGATACGCAGTATTTT

d_gene: TRBD2
j_gene: TRBJ2-1
v_gene: TRBV9
abundance: .
CDR3aa: CASSHPSGASYNEQFF
CDR3nt: TGTGCCAGCAGTCACCCTAGCGGGGCTTCCTACAATGAGCAGTTCTTC

d_gene: TRBD1
j_gene: TRBJ2-7
v_gene: TRBV6-5
abundance: .
CDR3aa: CASRQGPYEQYF
CDR3nt: TGTGCCAGCCGACAGGGCCCCTACGAGCAGTACTTC

d_gene: .
j_gene: TRBJ2-3
v_gene: TRBV27
abundance: .
CDR3aa: CASSKDSAPATDTQYF
CDR3nt: TGTGCCAGCAGTAAGGACTCGGCCCCAGCCACAGATACGCAGTATTTT

d_gene: TRBD1
j_gene: TRBJ1-2
v_gene: TRBV30
abundance: .
CDR3aa: CAWTGGSGYTF
CDR3nt: TGTGCCTGGACAGGGGGCTCTGGCTACACCTTC

d_gene: .
j_gene: TRBJ2-5
v_gene: TRBV7-9
abundance: .
CDR3aa: CASSLPLVEETQYF
CDR3nt: TGTGCCAGCAGCCTCCCACTAGTAGAAGAGACCCAGTACTTC

d_gene: TRBD2
j_gene: TRBJ2-1
v_gene: TRBV9
abundance: .
CDR3aa: CASSVLRTSGSYEQFF
CDR3nt: TGTGCCAGCAGCGTGCTCCGGACTAGCGGGAGCTATGAGCAGTTCTTC

d_gene: TRBD2
j_gene: TRBJ2-5
v_gene: TRBV30
abundance: .
CDR3aa: CAWKPGLAGETQYF
CDR3nt: TGTGCCTGGAAGCCGGGACTAGCTGGAGAGACCCAGTACTTC

d_gene: .
j_gene: TRBJ1-1
v_gene: TRBV7-3
abundance: .
CDR3aa: CASSLPGGPRAFF
CDR3nt: TGTGCCAGCAGCTTGCCGGGTGGCCCTCGAGCTTTCTTT

d_gene: .
j_gene: TRBJ1-2
v_gene: TRBV9
abundance: .
CDR3aa: CASSVAGSMDYGYTF
CDR3nt: TGTGCCAGCAGCGTCGCAGGCTCAATGGACTATGGCTACACCTTC

d_gene: .
j_gene: TRBJ2-1
v_gene: TRBV4-1
abundance: .
CDR3aa: CASSQGSSSYYNEQFF
CDR3nt: TGCGCCAGCAGCCAAGGATCTAGCAGTTACTACAATGAGCAGTTCTTC

d_gene: TRBD1
j_gene: TRBJ1-1
v_gene: TRBV28
abundance: once
CDR3aa: CASSSPGQTNTEAFF
CDR3nt: TGTGCCAGCAGTTCGCCGGGACAGACGAACACTGAAGCTTTCTTT

d_gene: .
j_gene: TRBJ1-1
v_gene: TRBV19
abundance: .
CDR3aa: CASSIDSLNTEAFF
CDR3nt: TGTGCCAGTAGTATAGACAGTCTGAACACTGAAGCTTTCTTT

d_gene: TRBD2
j_gene: TRBJ2-1
v_gene: TRBV7-8
abundance: few
CDR3aa: CASSLVQREGTNEQFF
CDR3nt: TGTGCCAGCAGCTTAGTGCAGCGGGAGGGTACAAATGAGCAGTTCTTC

d_gene: TRBD1
j_gene: TRBJ2-7
v_gene: TRBV7-6
abundance: .
CDR3aa: CASSLEGQGLDEQYF
CDR3nt: TGTGCCAGCAGCTTAGAAGGACAGGGTTTGGACGAGCAGTACTTC

d_gene: .
j_gene: TRBJ2-7
v_gene: TRBV5-1
abundance: .
CDR3aa: CASSPLQGGEYEQYF
CDR3nt: TGCGCCAGCAGCCCCCTCCAGGGTGGAGAGTACGAGCAGTACTTC

d_gene: .
j_gene: TRBJ1-2
v_gene: TRBV6-5
abundance: once
CDR3aa: CASSYVQESNYGYTF
CDR3nt: TGTGCCAGCAGTTACGTACAGGAGTCTAACTATGGCTACACCTTC

d_gene: .
j_gene: TRBJ1-5
v_gene: TRBV4-1
abundance: few
CDR3aa: CASSQDRDAGTNQPQHF
CDR3nt: TGCGCCAGCAGCCAAGATAGGGATGCGGGAACAAATCAGCCCCAGCATTTT

d_gene: .
j_gene: TRBJ2-7
v_gene: TRBV30
abundance: .
CDR3aa: CACLGDFAYEQYF
CDR3nt: TGTGCCTGCTTAGGGGACTTCGCCTACGAGCAGTACTTC

d_gene: .
j_gene: TRBJ2-7
v_gene: TRBV7-2
abundance: .
CDR3aa: CASALPSYVAYEQYF
CDR3nt: TGTGCCAGCGCATTACCTAGCTACGTCGCCTACGAGCAGTACTTC

d_gene: .
j_gene: TRBJ2-4
v_gene: TRBV5-1
abundance: .
CDR3aa: CASSLDGDIQYF
CDR3nt: TGCGCCAGCAGCTTGGACGGGGACATTCAGTACTTC

d_gene: .
j_gene: TRBJ1-4
v_gene: TRBV7-9
abundance: .
CDR3aa: CASSARRTEEKLFF
CDR3nt: TGTGCCAGCAGCGCACGGAGGACGGAAGAAAAACTGTTTTTT

d_gene: .
j_gene: TRBJ2-1
v_gene: TRBV7-2
abundance: .
CDR3aa: CASSSDFYNEQFF
CDR3nt: TGTGCCAGCAGCTCGGACTTTTACAATGAGCAGTTCTTC

d_gene: .
j_gene: TRBJ1-2
v_gene: TRBV5-1
abundance: .
CDR3aa: CASSLGREGYTF
CDR3nt: TGCGCCAGCAGCTTAGGTCGGGAGGGCTACACCTTC

d_gene: .
j_gene: TRBJ2-3
v_gene: TRBV18
abundance: few
CDR3aa: CASSLGSTDTQYF
CDR3nt: TGTGCCAGCTCACTGGGCAGCACAGATACGCAGTATTTT

d_gene: TRBD2
j_gene: TRBJ2-3
v_gene: TRBV4-3
abundance: once
CDR3aa: CASSQESGRGTDTQYF
CDR3nt: TGCGCCAGCAGCCAAGAAAGCGGGAGGGGAACAGATACGCAGTATTTT

d_gene: TRBD2
j_gene: TRBJ2-1
v_gene: TRBV11-3
abundance: .
CDR3aa: CASSLELGTSGYNEQFF
CDR3nt: TGTGCCAGCAGCTTAGAACTCGGGACTAGCGGCTACAATGAGCAGTTCTTC

d_gene: TRBD1
j_gene: TRBJ1-1
v_gene: TRBV28
abundance: .
CDR3aa: CASSTNRGWTEAFF
CDR3nt: TGTGCCAGCAGCACCAACAGGGGTTGGACTGAAGCTTTCTTT

d_gene: .
j_gene: TRBJ1-4
v_gene: TRBV30
abundance: .
CDR3aa: CACQTNEKLFF
CDR3nt: TGTGCCTGCCAGACTAATGAAAAACTGTTTTTT

d_gene: TRBD2
j_gene: TRBJ2-7
v_gene: TRBV27
abundance: .
CDR3aa: CASSQIGTSVNEQYF
CDR3nt: TGTGCCAGCAGTCAAATCGGGACTAGCGTTAACGAGCAGTACTTC

d_gene: TRBD1
j_gene: TRBJ1-4
v_gene: TRBV18
abundance: .
CDR3aa: CASSPLTGPEKLFF
CDR3nt: TGTGCCAGCTCACCATTGACAGGGCCCGAAAAACTGTTTTTT

d_gene: TRBD1
j_gene: TRBJ2-7
v_gene: TRBV5-1
abundance: .
CDR3aa: CASKQGEYEQYF
CDR3nt: TGCGCCAGCAAACAGGGGGAGTACGAGCAGTACTTC

d_gene: .
j_gene: TRBJ2-7
v_gene: TRBV7-8
abundance: few
CDR3aa: CASSLGLVEQYF
CDR3nt: TGTGCCAGCAGCTTAGGACTAGTCGAGCAGTACTTC

d_gene: TRBD2
j_gene: TRBJ2-1
v_gene: TRBV13
abundance: .
CDR3aa: CASSLTSGREGFF
CDR3nt: TGTGCCAGCAGCTTAACTAGCGGGAGGGAGGGGTTCTTC

d_gene: TRBD2
j_gene: TRBJ2-1
v_gene: TRBV4-1
abundance: .
CDR3aa: CASSHLTGGRGEQFF
CDR3nt: TGCGCCAGCAGCCATTTGACGGGAGGGCGGGGTGAGCAGTTCTTC

d_gene: TRBD2
j_gene: TRBJ2-7
v_gene: TRBV2
abundance: .
CDR3aa: CASGVGGAGFGEQYF
CDR3nt: TGTGCCAGTGGGGTCGGTGGAGCGGGATTCGGCGAGCAGTACTTC